A single sample is the source of the 6 T cell receptor beta chains below, sequenced in a study of identical twins. TCRdb reanalysed the 5' RACE reads using MiXCR and keeps one entry per CDR3 protein. The data hold 450,000 or so distinct CDR3 sequences, with 20% to 25% observed a single time. These sequences were also reported in another study, on T cells expressing NK-cell markers.

Sequences were obtained from CD4+ T cells sorted from blood. Source of these receptors: a woman aged 18-29 years in good health.

V usage is TRBV20-1 and J usage is TRBJ2-5, with D perhaps TRBD2 (5 bases). V lost 6 bases to trimming and J lost 5 bases, with 19 bases between them. The V gene's germline CDR1 is DFQATT and CDR2 SNEGSKA (reference sequence). The CDR3 has 14 residues. CDR3 DNA sequence: TGCAGTGCCTCCCTTAACCTAGCCTGGGAGACCCAGTACTTC. Its translation: CSASLNLAWETQYF.

The chain has TRBV5-1 and TRBJ2-4; maybe TRBD2 (6 bases). Germline lookup yields CDR1 SGHRS and CDR2 YFSETQ. The CDR3 contains 14 residues. V was trimmed by 0 bases and J by 8 bases, leaving 12 bases between them. As DNA, the CDR3 is TGCGCCAGCAGCTTGGAGGCCGGCGGGGACATTCAGTACTTC. As protein: CASSLEAGGDIQYF.

The chain carries TRBV29-1 and TRBJ2-7, with 8 bases fitting TRBD2. The germline gives CDR1 SQVTM, CDR2 ANQGSEA. This CDR3 has 13 residues. The junction had 5 bases not matched to a gene; V was cut back by 4 bases and J by 3 bases. Here the CDR3 DNA reads TGCAGCGTTGGGGGACTAGAAAACTACGAGCAGTACTTC. As protein: CSVGGLENYEQYF.

The rearrangement uses TRBV5-1 and TRBJ2-3; possibly TRBD1 for D (6 bases). Germline CDR1 is SGHRS and CDR2 is YFSETQ. The CDR3 spans 16 residues. V gave up 0 bases and J gave up 0 bases, with 11 bases separating them. CDR3 in amino acids: CASSLEQGSSTDTQYF. DNA for the CDR3: TGCGCCAGCAGCTTGGAACAGGGATCTAGCACAGATACGCAGTATTTT. The variable domain in full, completed from reference TRBV5-1 and TRBJ2-3, reads KAGVTQTPRYLIKTRGQQVTLSCSPISGHRSVSWYQQTPGQGLQFLFEYFSETQRNKGNFPGRFSGRQFSNSRSEMNVSTLELGDSALYLCASSLEQGSSTDTQYFGPGTRLTVL.

This chain connects TRBV4-3 to TRBJ2-7; D gene uncertain. Germline values: CDR1 LGHNA, CDR2 YSLEER. This CDR3 has 15 amino acids. V was clipped by 5 bases and J by 2 bases, with 16 bases between them. The CDR3 DNA reads as TGCGCCAGCAGCTTCGGCCCGGACCGCACCTACGAGCAGTACTTC. It encodes CASSFGPDRTYEQYF.

In its sample, this clonotype was seen a few times. This chain's CDR3 is CASSSLVAKNIQYF. CDR3 coding DNA: TGTGCCAGCAGTTCTCTAGTAGCCAAAAACATTCAGTACTTC. This chain links TRBV6-5 with TRBJ2-4; D gene uncertain. Trimming cost V 4 bases and J 0 bases, with 7 bases left between them. The CDR3 contains 14 residues. Germline CDR1 is MNHEY and CDR2 is SVGAGI.